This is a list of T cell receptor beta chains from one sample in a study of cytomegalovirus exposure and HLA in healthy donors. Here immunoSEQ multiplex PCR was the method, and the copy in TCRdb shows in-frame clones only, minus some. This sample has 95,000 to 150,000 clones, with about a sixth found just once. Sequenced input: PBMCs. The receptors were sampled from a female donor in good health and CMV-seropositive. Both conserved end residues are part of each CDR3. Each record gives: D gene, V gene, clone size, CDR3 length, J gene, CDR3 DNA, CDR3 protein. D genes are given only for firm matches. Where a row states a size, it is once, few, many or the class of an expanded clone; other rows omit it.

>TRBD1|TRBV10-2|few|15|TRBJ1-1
TGCGCCAGCGAGAGAGACAGGGAAATGAACACTGAAGCTTTCTTT
CASERDREMNTEAFF
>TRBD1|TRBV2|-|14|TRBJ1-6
TGTGCCAGCAGTATCGACAGGGGGCAATCACCCCTCCACTTT
CASSIDRGQSPLHF
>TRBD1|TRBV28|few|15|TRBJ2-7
TGTGCCAGCAGTTTATACCCTGACAGGGCCTACGAGCAGTACTTC
CASSLYPDRAYEQYF
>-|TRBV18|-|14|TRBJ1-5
TGTGCCAGCTCACCTTACAGGGAGAATCAGCCCCAGCATTTT
CASSPYRENQPQHF
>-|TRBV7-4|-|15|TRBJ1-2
TGTGCCAGCATCTGGAATGTATACGCGGGGTCTGGCTACACCTTC
CASIWNVYAGSGYTF
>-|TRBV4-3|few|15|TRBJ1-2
TGCGCCAGCAGCCAAGTTGCTCGGGTTTTCAGTGGCTACACCTTC
CASSQVARVFSGYTF
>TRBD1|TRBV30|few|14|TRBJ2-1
TGTGCCTGGGACCAGGGACAGGTTTTGTATGAGCAGTTCTTC
CAWDQGQVLYEQFF
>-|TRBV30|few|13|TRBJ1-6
TGTGCCTGGAGTGCGGTCAGGGATTCACCCCTCCACTTT
CAWSAVRDSPLHF
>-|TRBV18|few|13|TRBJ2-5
TGTGCCAGCTCACCATTAGCCTTAGAGACCCAGTACTTC
CASSPLALETQYF
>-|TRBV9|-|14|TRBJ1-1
TGTGCCAGCAGCCCCACCGCGAGAAACACTGAAGCTTTCTTT
CASSPTARNTEAFF
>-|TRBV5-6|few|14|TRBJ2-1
TGTGCCAGCAGCTTTGGGCGGGTCTACAATGAGCAGTTCTTC
CASSFGRVYNEQFF
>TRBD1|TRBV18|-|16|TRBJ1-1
TGTGCCAGCTCACCACTACAGGGGCGGTTAGGTCCTGAAGCTTTCTTT
CASSPLQGRLGPEAFF
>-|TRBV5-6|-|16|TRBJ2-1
TGTGCCAGCAGCCCCCTGGCAGGGTCGTTCTACAATGAGCAGTTCTTC
CASSPLAGSFYNEQFF
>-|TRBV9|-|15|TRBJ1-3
TGTGCCAGCAGCCAAAAGGCGGGAGGTGGAAACACCATATATTTT
CASSQKAGGGNTIYF
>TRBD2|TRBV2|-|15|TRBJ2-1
TGTGCCAGCACAGGACTAGCGGGAACCTACAATGAGCAGTTCTTC
CASTGLAGTYNEQFF
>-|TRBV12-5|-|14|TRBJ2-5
TGTGCTAGCGGAAATAGCGGAGTTCAAGAGACCCAGTACTTC
CASGNSGVQETQYF
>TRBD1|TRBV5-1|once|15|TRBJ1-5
TGCGCCAGCAGCCCCTTCCCAGGGGGTAATCAGCCCCAGCATTTT
CASSPFPGGNQPQHF
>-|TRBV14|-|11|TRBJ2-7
TGTGCCAGCAGCCTCGCCTACGAGCAGTACTTC
CASSLAYEQYF
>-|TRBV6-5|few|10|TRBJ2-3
TGTGCCAGCCGGGCAGATACGCAGTATTTT
CASRADTQYF
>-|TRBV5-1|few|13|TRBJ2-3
TGCGCCAGCAGCTTGTCATCCGGGGATACGCAGTATTTT
CASSLSSGDTQYF
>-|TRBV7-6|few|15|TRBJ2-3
TGTGCCAGCAGCTTAAATAGTCAGGTCCAAGATACGCAGTATTTT
CASSLNSQVQDTQYF
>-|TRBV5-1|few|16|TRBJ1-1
TGCGCCAGCAGCTCGGGGTGGAGGAGCGTTGGGGCTGAAGCTTTCTTT
CASSSGWRSVGAEAFF
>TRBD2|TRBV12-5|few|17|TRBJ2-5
TGTGCTAGTGGTTTCGGACTAGCGGGGGTATTCCAAGAGACCCAGTACTTC
CASGFGLAGVFQETQYF
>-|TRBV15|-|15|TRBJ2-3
TGTGCCACCAGCAGAGATTTGAGGGCCACAGATACGCAGTATTTT
CATSRDLRATDTQYF
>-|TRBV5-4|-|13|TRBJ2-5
TGTGCCAGCAGCAAACAGGGAGGGGAGACCCAGTACTTC
CASSKQGGETQYF
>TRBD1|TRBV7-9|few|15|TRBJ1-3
TGTGCCAGCAGCCGACAGGGGATCTCTGGAAACACCATATATTTT
CASSRQGISGNTIYF
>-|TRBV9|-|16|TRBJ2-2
TGTGCCAGCAGCACCCAGCGTTTGGGAGCTATCGGGGAGCTGTTTTTT
CASSTQRLGAIGELFF
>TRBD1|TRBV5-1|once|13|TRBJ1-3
TGCGCCACCTCGACAGGGATAGGAAACACCATATATTTT
CATSTGIGNTIYF
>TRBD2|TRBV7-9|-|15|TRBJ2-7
TGTGCCAGCAGCTCAACTGGGAGGGGCTCCTACGAGCAGTACTTC
CASSSTGRGSYEQYF
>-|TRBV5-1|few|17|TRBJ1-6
TGCGCCAGCAGCTCCCGGGGGTCGAGCTCCTATAATTCACCCCTCCACTTT
CASSSRGSSSYNSPLHF
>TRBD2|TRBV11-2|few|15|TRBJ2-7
TGTGCCAGCAGCCCTCGACTAGCGAACTCCTACGAGCAGTACTTC
CASSPRLANSYEQYF
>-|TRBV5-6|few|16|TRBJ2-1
TGTGCCAGCAGCCAGCCTACTCAGGGGCCCAGGGACGAGCAGTTCTTC
CASSQPTQGPRDEQFF
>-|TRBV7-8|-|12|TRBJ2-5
TGTGCCAGCAGCTTGGGGCGAGAGACCCAGTACTTC
CASSLGRETQYF
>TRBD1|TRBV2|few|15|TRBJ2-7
TGTGCCAGCAGTGGTCGAATCAGGGGGATCTACGAGCAGTACTTC
CASSGRIRGIYEQYF
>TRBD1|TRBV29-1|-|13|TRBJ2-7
TGCAGCGTTGGGACAGGGGAAGGGAGCGAGCAGTACTTC
CSVGTGEGSEQYF
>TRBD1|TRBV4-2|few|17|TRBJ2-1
TGTGCCAGCAGCCAAGCCCCGGACAGGGGGTCCTACAATGAGCAGTTCTTC
CASSQAPDRGSYNEQFF
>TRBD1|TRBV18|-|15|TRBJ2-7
TGTGCCAGCTCCAGGGGGCCTCCGCCCTCCTACGAGCAGTACTTC
CASSRGPPPSYEQYF
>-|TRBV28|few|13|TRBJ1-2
TGTGCCAGCAGTTTAGGGACAATCTATGGCTACACCTTC
CASSLGTIYGYTF
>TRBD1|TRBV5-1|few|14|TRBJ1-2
TGCGCCAGCAGAATTGACAGGGGGGACTATGGCTACACCTTC
CASRIDRGDYGYTF
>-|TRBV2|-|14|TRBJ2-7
TGTGCCAGCATCCCAATCGACTACTCCTACGAGCAGTACTTC
CASIPIDYSYEQYF
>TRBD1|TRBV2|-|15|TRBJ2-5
TGTGCCAGCAGTGTAACCGGGACAGGCTTGATGACCCAGTACTTC
CASSVTGTGLMTQYF
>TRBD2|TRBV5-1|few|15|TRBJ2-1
TGCGCCAGCAGAATGACTAGCTCCTCCTACAATGAGCAGTTCTTC
CASRMTSSSYNEQFF
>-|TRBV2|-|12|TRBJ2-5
TGTGCCAGCAGTGCAGGGCGAGAGACCCAGTACTTC
CASSAGRETQYF
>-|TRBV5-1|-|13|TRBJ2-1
TGCGCCAGCATCGCGGAATCCTACAATGAGCAGTTCTTC
CASIAESYNEQFF
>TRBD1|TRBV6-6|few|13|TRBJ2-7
TGTGCCAGCGGGACAGGGTATCGGGACGAGCAGTACTTC
CASGTGYRDEQYF
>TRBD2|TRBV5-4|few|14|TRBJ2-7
TGTGCCAGCTCCCGGGGGGGTGAGGCCTACGAGCAGTACTTC
CASSRGGEAYEQYF
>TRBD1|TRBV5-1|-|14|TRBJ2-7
TGCGCCAGCAGCTCGGGGGACAGGGGGACTACTATATACTTC
CASSSGDRGTTIYF
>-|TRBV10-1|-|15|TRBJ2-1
TGCGCCAGCAGCTATCAGGGGTATCCCAGCAATGAGCAGTTCTTC
CASSYQGYPSNEQFF
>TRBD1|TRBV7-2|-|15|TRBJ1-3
TGTGCCAGCAGCTTTGACAGGGGTCCTGGAAACACCATATATTTT
CASSFDRGPGNTIYF
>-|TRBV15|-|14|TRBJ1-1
TGTGCCACCAGCGGACTAGGGGCGGGCACTGAAGCTTTCTTT
CATSGLGAGTEAFF
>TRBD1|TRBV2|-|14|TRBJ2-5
TGTGCCAGCAGAAGGGACAGGGGGCTAGAGACCCAGTACTTC
CASRRDRGLETQYF
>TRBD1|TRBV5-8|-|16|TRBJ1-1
TGTGCCAGCAGCACGGGACAGGACCAAATGAACACTGAAGCTTTCTTT
CASSTGQDQMNTEAFF
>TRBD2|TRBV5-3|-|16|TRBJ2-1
TGTGCCAGAAGGACCTACCTAGCGGGGGGCTCGGAGGGGCAGTTCTTC
CARRTYLAGGSEGQFF
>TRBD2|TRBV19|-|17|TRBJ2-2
TGTGCCAGTAGTACGGCGCTAGCGGAAATCGCTCTCGGGGAGCTGTTTTTT
CASSTALAEIALGELFF
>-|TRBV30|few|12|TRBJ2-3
TGTGCCTGGGGCCCTGTCGCAGATACGCAGTATTTT
CAWGPVADTQYF
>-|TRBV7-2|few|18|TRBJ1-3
TGTGCCAGCAGCTTAGCGGGGGCAGGGTGGGCGGATGGAAACACCATATATTTT
CASSLAGAGWADGNTIYF
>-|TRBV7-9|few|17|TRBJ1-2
TGTGCCAGCAGCTTAGCTAACAAACACAGGGAAACGAAAGGCTACACCTTC
CASSLANKHRETKGYTF
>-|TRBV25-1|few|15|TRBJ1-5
TGTGCCAGCAGCTCAGGAGGGTTAGGAAATCAGCCCCAGCATTTT
CASSSGGLGNQPQHF
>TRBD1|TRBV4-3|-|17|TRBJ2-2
TGCGCCAGCAGCCAAGTCTGGGGACAGGGGGTAGTCGGGGAGCTGTTTTTT
CASSQVWGQGVVGELFF